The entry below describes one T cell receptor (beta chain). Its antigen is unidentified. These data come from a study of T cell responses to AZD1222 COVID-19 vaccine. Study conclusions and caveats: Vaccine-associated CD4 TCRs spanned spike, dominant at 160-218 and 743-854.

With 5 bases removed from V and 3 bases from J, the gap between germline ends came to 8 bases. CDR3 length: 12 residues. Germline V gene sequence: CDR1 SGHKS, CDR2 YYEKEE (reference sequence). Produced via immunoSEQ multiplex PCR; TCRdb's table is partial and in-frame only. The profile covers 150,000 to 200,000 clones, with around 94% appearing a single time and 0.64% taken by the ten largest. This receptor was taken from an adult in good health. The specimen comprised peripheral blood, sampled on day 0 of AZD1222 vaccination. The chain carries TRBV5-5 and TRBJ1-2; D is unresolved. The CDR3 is CASSLDHYGYTF. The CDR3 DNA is TGTGCCAGCAGTTTAGATCACTATGGCTACACCTTC.